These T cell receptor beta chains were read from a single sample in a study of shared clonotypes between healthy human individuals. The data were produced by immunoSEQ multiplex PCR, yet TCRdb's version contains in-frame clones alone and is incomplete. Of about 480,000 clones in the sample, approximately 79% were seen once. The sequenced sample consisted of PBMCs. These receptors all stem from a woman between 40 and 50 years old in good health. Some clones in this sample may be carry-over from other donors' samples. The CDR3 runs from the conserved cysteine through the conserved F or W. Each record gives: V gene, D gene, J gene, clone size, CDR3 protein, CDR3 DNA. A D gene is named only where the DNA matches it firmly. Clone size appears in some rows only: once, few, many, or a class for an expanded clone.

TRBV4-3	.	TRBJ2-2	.	CASSQHTSANTGELFF	TGCGCCAGCAGCCAACACACGTCTGCGAACACCGGGGAGCTGTTTTTT
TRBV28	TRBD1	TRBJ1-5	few	CASSSTGTSNQPQHF	TGTGCCAGCAGTTCGACAGGGACTAGCAATCAGCCCCAGCATTTT
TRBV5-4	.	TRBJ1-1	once	CASSQGLDSQGAFF	TGTGCCAGCAGCCAAGGCCTGGACAGCCAGGGGGCTTTCTTT
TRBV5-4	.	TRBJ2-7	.	CASSLDQRSYEQYF	TGTGCCAGCAGCTTGGACCAGCGGAGCTACGAGCAGTACTTC
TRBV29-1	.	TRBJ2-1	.	CSVLRGHEQFF	TGCAGCGTACTCAGAGGGCATGAGCAGTTCTTC
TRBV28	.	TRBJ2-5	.	CASNRPPEEETQYF	TGTGCCAGCAATCGCCCCCCGGAAGAAGAGACCCAGTACTTC
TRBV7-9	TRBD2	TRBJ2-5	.	CASSPTSGIKETQYF	TGTGCCAGCAGCCCGACTAGCGGAATAAAAGAGACCCAGTACTTC
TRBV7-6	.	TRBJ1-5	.	CASSLGGGQPQHF	TGTGCCAGCAGCTTAGGGGGCGGTCAGCCCCAGCATTTT
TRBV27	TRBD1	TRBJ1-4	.	CASSSDRGWREKLFF	TGTGCCAGCAGTTCTGACAGGGGATGGCGGGAAAAACTGTTTTTT
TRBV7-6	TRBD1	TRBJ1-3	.	CASSPQPGQHSGNTIYF	TGTGCCAGCAGCCCACAACCGGGACAGCACTCTGGAAACACCATATATTTT
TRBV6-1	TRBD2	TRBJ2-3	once	CASRASSGSTDTQYF	TGTGCCAGCAGAGCCTCTAGCGGGAGTACAGATACGCAGTATTTT
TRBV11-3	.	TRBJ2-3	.	CASSLHTDTQYF	TGTGCCAGCAGCTTGCACACAGATACGCAGTATTTT
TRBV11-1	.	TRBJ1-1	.	CASSLGPWGEAFF	TGTGCCAGCAGCTTAGGACCTTGGGGGGAAGCTTTCTTT
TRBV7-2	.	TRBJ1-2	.	CASSLEQSLYGYTF	TGTGCCAGCAGCTTAGAACAGAGTCTCTATGGCTACACCTTC
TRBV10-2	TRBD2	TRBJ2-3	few	CASRETSGTGDTQYF	TGCGCCAGCAGAGAAACTAGCGGTACGGGAGATACGCAGTATTTT
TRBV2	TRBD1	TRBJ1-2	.	CASSTGTETYGYTF	TGTGCCAGCAGTACCGGGACAGAAACCTATGGCTACACCTTC
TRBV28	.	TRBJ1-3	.	CASNLISSGNTIYF	TGTGCCAGCAACCTTATAAGCTCTGGAAACACCATATATTTT